A single sample is the source of the 14 T cell receptor beta chains below, sequenced in a study of T cell clonotyping in hematopoietic cell transplantation. Here immunoSEQ multiplex PCR was the method, and the copy in TCRdb shows in-frame clones only, minus some. The repertoire holds about 36,000 clones, around 90% seen once, with approximately 2% in the top ten. The sequenced sample was peripheral blood mononuclear cells. The receptors were sampled from a middle-aged woman in good health. Some clones in this sample may be carry-over from other donors' samples.

The rearrangement uses TRBV19 and TRBJ1-5, with D unresolved. Per the germline V gene, CDR1 is LNHDA and CDR2 is SQIVND (reference sequence). The ends were cut back, 3 bases at V and 5 bases at J, with 11 bases in the middle. The CDR3 contains 14 residues. In DNA, the CDR3 is TGTGCCAGTAGTATGACGGCACGGGATCAGCCCCAGCATTTT. Protein product: CASSMTARDQPQHF.

The table lists this clone with a count of one. The rearrangement links TRBV7-9 to TRBJ2-1; D perhaps matches TRBD2 (5 bases). Trimming shortened V by 6 bases and J by 8 bases, and 11 bases separated the two germline ends. The CDR3 is 12 amino acids. The germline CDR1 and CDR2 sequences are SEHNR and FQNEAQ (reference sequence). The CDR3 loop is CASREDGYEQFF. As DNA, the CDR3 is TGTGCCAGCAGGGAGGACGGGTATGAGCAGTTCTTC. Combining the CDR3 with reference TRBV7-9 and TRBJ2-1 gives the whole variable domain DTGVSQNPRHKITKRGQNVTFRCDPISEHNRLYWYRQTLGQGPEFLTYFQNEAQLEKSRLLSDRFSAERPKGSFSTLEIQRTEQGDSAMYLCASREDGYEQFFGPGTRLTVL.

This clone was found once. The chain links TRBV7-2 to TRBJ2-6; 7 nucleotides line up with TRBD1. CDR1 is SGHTA, CDR2 FQGNSA, per germline. With V trimmed by 1 base and J by 0 bases, 0 bases remained unmatched. The CDR3 length is 16 residues. CDR3 loop: CASSLEGASGANVLTF. CDR3 DNA: TGTGCCAGCAGCTTAGAGGGGGCCTCTGGGGCCAACGTCCTGACTTTC.

V is TRBV4-2 and J is TRBJ2-7; D call uncertain. The CDR3 loop spans 12 amino acids. Germline CDR1 reads LGHNA; CDR2 reads YNFKEQ. V shed 1 base and J shed 5 bases, with 6 bases lying between them. The CDR3 region is CASSQVRNEQYF. DNA for the CDR3: TGTGCCAGCAGCCAAGTAAGGAACGAGCAGTACTTC.

A few counts support this clone. This rearrangement joins TRBV5-1 to TRBJ1-2; weak D call: TRBD1 (5 bases). Germline values: CDR1 SGHRS, CDR2 YFSETQ. Trimming stripped 2 bases from V and 3 bases from J, with 5 bases between. This CDR3 contains 12 residues. The chain's CDR3 is CASSLGDYGYTF. For the CDR3, the DNA is TGCGCCAGCAGCTTAGGGGACTATGGCTACACCTTC.

V gene TRBV19 combines with J gene TRBJ1-1, with D possibly being TRBD1 (6 bases). V was shortened by 5 bases and J by 1 base, with 8 bases between the two germline ends. Germline assignment: CDR1 LNHDA and CDR2 SQIVND (reference sequence). The CDR3 is made up of 13 amino acids. CDR3 protein: CASSGQWNTEAFF. The CDR3 nucleotides read TGTGCCAGTAGTGGACAGTGGAACACTGAAGCTTTCTTT.

V and J are TRBV7-9 and TRBJ1-4; D might be TRBD1 (6 bases). The CDR3 totals 14 residues. Trimming took 1 base from V and 7 from J, leaving 10 bases between them. Germline values: CDR1 SEHNR, CDR2 FQNEAQ (reference sequence). The CDR3 DNA follows: TGTGCCAGCAGCTTAGGGGGGCGCGCTGAAAAACTGTTTTTT. Translation gives CASSLGGRAEKLFF.

This chain uses TRBV5-4 with TRBJ2-3; D could derive from TRBD1 or TRBD2 (5 bases each). This CDR3 is built from 15 residues. V lost 4 bases and J lost 0, with 12 bases in between. Germline V gives CDR1 SGHNT, CDR2 YYREEE (reference sequence). The CDR3 loop is CASSKGPTSTDTQYF. CDR3 nucleotides: TGTGCCAGCAGCAAGGGACCTACTAGCACAGATACGCAGTATTTT.

Only one count was recorded for this clone. This chain joins TRBV28 and TRBJ1-2; no definite D call. Germline CDR1 and CDR2: MDHEN and SYDVKM. The length of the CDR3 is 12 residues. The V end was cut by 8 bases, the J end by 5 bases, with 12 bases between. The CDR3 is CASGQRWYGYTF. For the CDR3, the DNA is TGTGCCAGCGGTCAGAGGTGGTATGGCTACACCTTC.

The chain uses TRBV5-4 and TRBJ1-1, with D perhaps TRBD1 (6 bases). Trimming shortened V by 0 bases and J by 8 bases, and 8 bases separated the two germline ends. The CDR3 is 12 amino acids. In germline, CDR1 is SGHNT, CDR2 YYREEE (reference sequence). CDR3 DNA: TGTGCCAGCAGCTTGGCCGACAGGGAAGCTTTCTTT. It codes for CASSLADREAFF.

This chain connects TRBV2 to TRBJ2-5; 10 bases line up with TRBD2. CDR1 is SNHLY, CDR2 FYNNEI, per germline. The CDR3 is 13 residues long. Trimming at V came to 9 bases and at J to 5 bases, leaving 6 bases not matched to a gene. The CDR3 region has the DNA TGTGCCAGGGGACTAGCGACCCGGGAGACCCAGTACTTC. Its protein product is CARGLATRETQYF.

This clone appeared a single time. The rearrangement joins TRBV7-2 to TRBJ2-5, with D uncertain. The V end lost 1 base, the J end lost 1 base, and 7 bases lay between the germline ends. The germline V gene encodes CDR1 SGHTA and CDR2 FQGNSA. This CDR3 has 14 residues. The CDR3 here is CASSLGRTQETQYF. The DNA for the CDR3 is TGTGCCAGCAGCTTAGGTCGAACCCAAGAGACCCAGTACTTC. Based on the CDR3 plus reference TRBV7-2 and TRBJ2-5, the full variable domain is GAGVSQSPSNKVTEKGKDVELRCDPISGHTALYWYRQSLGQGLEFLIYFQGNSAPDKSGLPSDRFSAERTGGSVSTLTIQRTQQEDSAVYLCASSLGRTQETQYFGPGTRLLVL.

The count of this clone is one. This chain joins TRBV2 and TRBJ1-1; maybe TRBD1 (5 bases). CDR1 and CDR2 from the germline V gene are SNHLY and FYNNEI. Between the trimmed V and J ends, which lost 7 bases and 9 bases, there was a span of 21 bases. The CDR3 contains 14 residues. CDR3 bases: TGTGCCAGCACCAACCTTGCGGCGACAGCCCAAGCTTTCTTT. Protein: CASTNLAATAQAFF.

CDR3 region: CASSYSWDSGNTIYF. DNA for the CDR3: TGTGCCAGCAGTTACTCTTGGGACTCTGGAAACACCATATATTTT. The chain links TRBV6-5 to TRBJ1-3; D remains unclear. The CDR3 extends over 15 amino acids. CDR1 and CDR2 (germline): MNHEY, SVGAGI. The V gene lost 0 bases and the J gene lost 0 bases, with 6 bases spanning the gap.